Following are 19 T cell receptor beta chains from one sample sequenced in a study of identical twins. TCRdb ran MiXCR on the 5' RACE reads and lists one entry per CDR3 protein. The sample records some 500,000 distinct CDR3 sequences, 13% to 15% being singletons. The same data also contributed to another study, on yellow fever vaccine responses in identical twins.

The sample taken for sequencing was CD4+ T cells sorted from blood. These receptors were obtained from a woman between 18 and 29 years old in good health.

This clonotype turned up a few times. The chain combines TRBV6-2 or TRBV6-3 with TRBJ2-7; D gene unclear. Germline CDR1 MNHEY, CDR2 SVGEGT. The CDR3 length is 13 residues. The germline V and J ends were trimmed by 5 bases and 1 base, with 9 bases remaining between them. CDR3 amino acids: CASSQPVSYEQYF. CDR3 DNA: TGTGCCAGCAGTCAACCGGTGTCCTACGAGCAGTACTTC.

This sequence joins TRBV3-1 and TRBJ1-6; D is ambiguous. The CDR3 contains 15 residues. Germline V CDR1 and CDR2: LGHDT, YNNKEL (reference sequence). Trimming took 1 base from V and 7 from J, leaving 11 bases between them. In nucleotides, the CDR3 is TGTGCCAGCAGCCAAGGAGAAATAAGGAATTCACCCCTCCACTTT. As protein: CASSQGEIRNSPLHF. Full variable domain (rest looked up from reference TRBV3-1 and TRBJ1-6): DTAVSQTPKYLVTQMGNDKSIKCEQNLGHDTMYWYKQDSKKFLKIMFSYNNKELIINETVPNRFSPKSPDKAHLNLHINSLELGDSAVYFCASSQGEIRNSPLHFGNGTRLTVT.

This clonotype occurred many times. The rearrangement joins TRBV6-5 to TRBJ2-3; no clear D. Germline V CDR1 and CDR2: MNHEY, SVGAGI. The CDR3 length is 11 residues. Trimming removed 11 bases from V and 2 bases from J, with 8 bases in between. Written as DNA, the CDR3 is TGTGCCTCCAAGGTCACAGATACGCAGTATTTT. This codes for CASKVTDTQYF.

This clonotype came up a few times. V usage is TRBV5-1 and J usage is TRBJ2-7; TRBD2 is a possible D gene (6 bases). The ends were cut back, 3 bases at V and 6 bases at J, with 13 bases in the middle. The CDR3 sequence is 13 residues long. The germline gives CDR1 SGHRS, CDR2 YFSETQ. The CDR3 coding sequence is TGCGCCAGCAGCTCCTCCTTGGGAGGCGAGCAGTACTTC. This codes for CASSSSLGGEQYF.

The J gene is TRBJ2-4, the V gene TRBV20-1; tentatively, D is TRBD1 (7 bases). V was pared by 6 bases and J by 6 bases, with 15 bases between. In germline, CDR1 is DFQATT, CDR2 SNEGSKA (reference sequence). The CDR3 runs to 13 residues. As DNA, the CDR3 is TGCAGTGCCCGGGCAGGGGGGTCAAACATTCAGTACTTC. The encoded protein is CSARAGGSNIQYF.

This clonotype turned up a few times. This chain links TRBV5-1 with TRBJ2-3; 7 bases are shared with TRBD2. V trimming: 0 bases; J trimming: 0 bases; junction bases outside the gene matches: 10. CDR1 SGHRS and CDR2 YFSETQ come from the germline V gene. The CDR3 covers 18 residues. CDR3 in DNA: TGCGCCAGCAGCTTGGACCTAAGCGGGGAGGATAGCACAGATACGCAGTATTTT. Translating it yields CASSLDLSGEDSTDTQYF.

V and J are TRBV20-1 and TRBJ1-6; TRBD1 matches 8 bases. The CDR3 is made up of 14 amino acids. The V segment lost 5 bases and the J segment 8 bases; nucleotides outside the gene matches: 8. CDR1 is DFQATT and CDR2 is SNEGSKA in the germline V gene (reference sequence). The CDR3 nucleotides read TGCAGTGCTGGGGTCGACAGGGGCGATTCACCCCTCCACTTT. It specifies CSAGVDRGDSPLHF.

The chain has TRBV27 and TRBJ2-7, with a possible D match to TRBD2 (5 bases). The germline V gene has CDR1 MNHEY and CDR2 SMNVEV (reference sequence). The CDR3 sequence is 13 residues long. V gave up 10 bases and J gave up 3 bases, with 16 bases separating them. DNA of the CDR3: TGTGCCACCAGAGGAGGCGGGTTCTACGAGCAGTACTTC. Translating gives CATRGGGFYEQYF.

The rearrangement links TRBV20-1 to TRBJ1-1; unclear D gene. This CDR3 is 14 amino acids long. Germline CDR1 reads DFQATT; CDR2 reads SNEGSKA (reference sequence). The V gene lost 0 bases and the J gene lost 1 base, with 9 bases spanning the gap. This CDR3 is CSARDLGRNTEAFF. CDR3 in DNA: TGCAGTGCTAGAGATCTTGGCCGGAACACTGAAGCTTTCTTT.

This clonotype was counted between two and nine times. The chain joins TRBV20-1 to TRBJ1-3; D is uncertain. The V and J ends lost 3 bases and 4 bases respectively, with 16 bases between them. Germline loops: CDR1 DFQATT, CDR2 SNEGSKA (reference sequence). This CDR3 has 15 residues. CDR3 in DNA: TGCAGTGCTAGTTCATTGGTAGGGATGGGAAACACCATATATTTT. This sequence encodes CSASSLVGMGNTIYF.

This chain connects TRBV7-3 to TRBJ2-1; 16 bases match TRBD2. This CDR3 is built from 17 residues. Germline CDR1 SGHTA, CDR2 FQGTGA. V dropped 3 bases and J dropped 7; count of bases not matched to a gene: 6. The CDR3 spells CASSLGTSGGARNEQFF. The DNA for the CDR3 is TGTGCCAGCAGCTTGGGGACTAGCGGGGGGGCGAGGAATGAGCAGTTCTTC.

This chain joins TRBV11-2 and TRBJ1-5; D is possibly TRBD1 (5 bases). Trimming removed 1 base from V and 0 bases from J, with 16 bases in between. CDR1 and CDR2 from the germline V gene are SGHAT and FQNNGV. CDR3 length equals 18 residues. Here the CDR3 DNA reads TGTGCCAGCAGCTTAGTGGGTGCAGGGTCCCATAGCAATCAGCCCCAGCATTTT. It encodes CASSLVGAGSHSNQPQHF.

The chain joins TRBV12-3 or TRBV12-4 to TRBJ1-5; TRBD1 matches 12 bases. Trimming took 4 bases from V and 1 from J; bases not matched to a gene: 5. CDR3 size: 17 residues. The CDR3 spells CASSSRDRGPSNQPQHF. The CDR3 nucleotides read TGTGCCAGCAGTTCCCGGGACAGGGGGCCGAGCAATCAGCCCCAGCATTTT.

The V gene is TRBV28, the J gene TRBJ2-7; 12 bases fit TRBD2. Trimming cost V 5 bases and J 4 bases; bases outside gene matches: 6. The length of the CDR3 is 15 residues. Germline V gene lookup returns CDR1 MDHEN and CDR2 SYDVKM. The CDR3 sequence is CASSPQTSGRYEQYF. In DNA, the CDR3 is TGTGCCAGCAGTCCCCAGACTAGCGGGAGATACGAGCAGTACTTC.

This chain connects TRBV20-1 to TRBJ1-2, with 7 bases fitting TRBD1. Trimming took 1 base from V and 2 from J; bases not matched to a gene: 4. Germline V gives CDR1 DFQATT, CDR2 SNEGSKA (reference sequence). CDR3 length: 14 amino acids. The CDR3 DNA sequence: TGCAGTGCTAGAGGCAGGGGGTCGAACTATGGCTACACCTTC. This codes for CSARGRGSNYGYTF.

This clonotype has just a few counts. The chain links TRBV10-1 to TRBJ2-3; 8 nucleotides line up with TRBD1. The CDR3 has 16 amino acids. Germline assignment: CDR1 WNHNN and CDR2 SYGVQD (reference sequence). V was pared by 0 bases and J by 3 bases, with 5 bases of the junction left unmatched. The CDR3 is CASSESDRGGTDTQYF. CDR3 bases: TGCGCCAGCAGTGAGTCTGACAGGGGCGGTACAGATACGCAGTATTTT.

The rearrangement links TRBV7-2 to TRBJ2-2, with unresolved D. CDR1 SGHTA and CDR2 FQGNSA come from the germline V gene. Trimming cost V 5 bases and J 5 bases, with 15 bases left between them. This CDR3 is 15 amino acids long. CDR3 in DNA: TGTGCCAGCAGCGCACAGCTTCAGGCGACCGGGGAGCTGTTTTTT. It encodes CASSAQLQATGELFF.

The table lists this clonotype with a few counts. The chain couples TRBV7-9 to TRBJ2-7; a weak D match, TRBD1 (5 bases). V was trimmed by 5 bases and J by 4 bases, leaving 18 bases between them. Germline loops: CDR1 SEHNR, CDR2 FQNEAQ (reference sequence). The CDR3 length is 15 residues. The CDR3 here is CASSLQDITAYEQYF. CDR3 DNA: TGTGCCAGCAGCCTACAGGACATTACCGCATACGAGCAGTACTTC. The full variable domain, rest sourced from reference TRBV7-9 and TRBJ2-7, is DTGVSQNPRHKITKRGQNVTFRCDPISEHNRLYWYRQTLGQGPEFLTYFQNEAQLEKSRLLSDRFSAERPKGSFSTLEIQRTEQGDSAMYLCASSLQDITAYEQYFGPGTRLTVT.

The rearrangement uses TRBV4-3 and TRBJ2-1; D possibly corresponds to TRBD2 (5 bases). This CDR3 has 15 amino acids. V was trimmed by 0 bases and J by 5 bases, leaving 11 bases between them. CDR1 is LGHNA and CDR2 is YSLEER in the germline V gene. DNA for the CDR3: TGCGCCAGCAGCCAAGAGGACTCACTACACAATGAGCAGTTCTTC. This encodes CASSQEDSLHNEQFF.